This T cell receptor beta chain comes out of a study of blood T cell repertoires in COVID-19. About the research overall: COVID-19 samples from acute and convalescent phases originated in the United States, Italy and Spain. The analysed material was cDNA or gDNA that came from T cells, B-cell-depleted T cells, or PBMCs.

Original analysis: Estimated nucleated cell counts came from reference gene primer amplification. Measured with immunoSEQ multiplex PCR; TCRdb has only the in-frame clones, and not every one. V, J and clone size are taken as reported in that table, and D and trimming were inferred from the DNA itself. The table lists 150,000 or so clones, about four fifths of them singletons. The CDR3 sequence is 17 residues long. Trimming took off 0 bases at V and 8 bases at J, with 23 bases between the two ends. Germline V gene lookup returns CDR1 SGDLS and CDR2 YYNGEE. Sequencing input: peripheral blood. V gene TRBV9 combines with J gene TRBJ1-2, with a tentative D call TRBD1 (5 bases). The origin of this receptor is an older woman with acute or convalescent COVID-19. The CDR3 DNA is TGTGCCAGCAGCGTAGCCCAGGAGGGGCCAGAACGAGGGGGCTACACCTTC. Encoded protein: CASSVAQEGPERGGYTF.